This entry lists 4 T cell receptor beta chains sequenced from one sample in a study of cytomegalovirus exposure and HLA in healthy donors. Primers: 60 Vbeta forward and 13 Jbeta reverse. Assay used: immunoSEQ multiplex PCR; TCRdb lists only in-frame clones, some missing. The sample contains under 200,000 clones, over 70% of which appear only once. Sequencing was done on a sample of PBMCs. The source of these receptors is a woman aged 40 to 49 in good health and CMV-seropositive.

CDR3 sequence: CASRQVSSYNEQFF. CDR3 in DNA: TGTGCCAGCAGGCAGGTGAGCTCCTACAATGAGCAGTTCTTC. The chain employs TRBV27 and TRBJ2-1; D remains ambiguous. CDR1 and CDR2 (germline): MNHEY, SMNVEV (reference sequence). This CDR3 spans 14 amino acids. V lost 6 bases and J 0 bases, leaving 9 bases between the germline ends.

The CDR3 loop is CASRAGPSSGNTIYF. The DNA for the CDR3 is TGTGCCAGCAGAGCAGGGCCCTCCTCTGGAAACACCATATATTTT. V and J are TRBV7-2 and TRBJ1-3; maybe TRBD1 (5 bases). From germline, CDR1 is SGHTA and CDR2 FQGNSA. Trimming pared 6 bases from V and 0 bases from J, leaving 12 bases between. The CDR3 totals 15 residues.

The rearrangement joins TRBV27 to TRBJ1-1, with D maybe TRBD1 (5 bases). The CDR3 spans 15 residues. The germline CDR1 and CDR2 sequences are MNHEY and SMNVEV (reference sequence). Trimming took 5 bases from V and 4 from J, leaving 17 bases between them. CDR3 residues: CASSLRGGGITEAFF. The CDR3 DNA is TGTGCCAGCAGTCTCCGCGGGGGAGGGATCACTGAAGCTTTCTTT.

This sequence joins TRBV19 and TRBJ1-6; D gene unclear. V lost 5 bases, J lost 0 bases, and 11 bases lay in between. Germline CDR1 is LNHDA and CDR2 is SQIVND (reference sequence). This CDR3 is built from 16 residues. CDR3 in amino acids: CASSLGRSSYNSPLHF. CDR3 bases: TGTGCCAGTAGTCTGGGCAGAAGCTCCTATAATTCACCCCTCCACTTT.